This entry lists 22 T cell receptor beta chains sequenced from one sample in a study of monozygotic twins with inflammatory bowel disease. TCRdb reanalyzed the 5' RACE reads and collapses them to one entry per CDR3 protein, without DNA. The repertoire table contains around 210,000 distinct CDR3 sequences. The sequenced material came from blood. The receptors stem from a human donor with ulcerative colitis or Crohn's disease, or a healthy co-twin of an affected twin (not recorded which).

The chain links TRBV11-1 to TRBJ2-7; TCRdb reports TRBD2, a call that lacks DNA to check it against. Germline V gene sequence: CDR1 SGHAT, CDR2 FQDESV (reference sequence). The CDR3 extends over 15 amino acids. CDR3 sequence: CASSFGGPSTYEQYF.

The chain employs TRBV20-1 and TRBJ1-2; TCRdb proposes TRBD1, but this gene call is untestable without DNA. This CDR3 spans 14 amino acids. Germline CDR1 reads DFQATT; CDR2 reads SNEGSKA (reference sequence). The CDR3 region is CSAHRTDLNYGYTF.

This sequence joins TRBV12-3 or TRBV12-4 and TRBJ2-7; the D call from TCRdb, TRBD2, cannot be confirmed without DNA. The CDR3 contains 15 residues. CDR3 amino acids: CASSTGTSGAYEQYF.

V gene TRBV6-5 combines with J gene TRBJ1-4; the TCRdb D gene call, TRBD1, has no DNA to confirm it. The CDR3 is 13 residues long. Germline V gene lookup returns CDR1 MNHEY and CDR2 SVGAGI. This CDR3 reads CASSRQGGEKLFF.

The V gene is TRBV18, the J gene TRBJ1-1. The V gene's germline CDR1 is KGHSH and CDR2 LQKENI. The CDR3 spans 13 residues. The CDR3 here is CASSPPGHTEAFF. The full variable domain, with the rest looked up from reference TRBV18 and TRBJ1-1, is NAGVMQNPRHLVRRRGQEARLRCSPMKGHSHVYWYRQLPEEGLKFMVYLQKENIIDESGMPKERFSAEFPKEGPSILRIQQVVRGDSAAYFCASSPPGHTEAFFGQGTRLTVV.

The chain carries TRBV6-2 or TRBV6-3 and TRBJ2-3; TCRdb's D call of TRBD1 is untestable without DNA. CDR1 and CDR2 from the germline V gene are MNHEY and SVGEGT. The CDR3 is 16 amino acids. CDR3 region: CASRSRGTGRGDTQYF.

The chain couples TRBV7-8 to TRBJ2-1; TCRdb designates TRBD2, a call that cannot be tested without DNA. This CDR3 is 16 amino acids long. CDR1 SGHVS and CDR2 FQNEAQ come from the germline V gene. CDR3 amino acids: CASSPTGTSVYNEQFF.

The chain carries TRBV27 and TRBJ1-5. CDR1 and CDR2 from the germline V gene are MNHEY and SMNVEV (reference sequence). This CDR3 region has 13 residues. CDR3 amino acids: CASSEGSNQPQHF.

The V call is TRBV20-1, the J call TRBJ1-5. CDR3 length: 15 residues. Germline CDR1 reads DFQATT; CDR2 reads SNEGSKA (reference sequence). The CDR3 here is CSVQARYSFNQPQHF.

CDR3 protein: CASGVRGADTQYF. V gene TRBV7-6 combines with J gene TRBJ2-3; no DNA is available, so the TRBD1 call from TCRdb remains unchecked. CDR3 size: 13 residues. Germline CDR1 reads SGHVS; CDR2 reads FNYEAQ.

The chain is built from TRBV6-2 or TRBV6-3 and TRBJ2-7. Germline CDR1 reads MNHEY; CDR2 reads SVGEGT. This CDR3 is built from 13 residues. CDR3 region: CASSYHGTSEQYF.

V is TRBV7-2 and J is TRBJ1-1. The CDR3 contains 16 residues. The germline gives CDR1 SGHTA, CDR2 FQGNSA. The CDR3 spells CASSLAGTYGNTEAFF.

The rearrangement joins TRBV7-2 to TRBJ2-2. Germline CDR1 is SGHTA and CDR2 is FQGNSA. The length of the CDR3 is 16 residues. The CDR3 spells CASSTRVAGSTGELFF.

The V call is TRBV12-3 or TRBV12-4, the J call TRBJ1-2; TCRdb outputs TRBD1, but without DNA this stays unchecked. The CDR3 consists of 12 residues. CDR3 loop: CASSRGVGGYTF.

The V call is TRBV7-6, the J call TRBJ1-4; TCRdb's D call of TRBD1 is untestable without DNA. Germline CDR1 reads SGHVS; CDR2 reads FNYEAQ. This CDR3 region has 16 residues. The CDR3 protein is CASSLWAGAFNEKLFF.

The chain carries TRBV30 and TRBJ2-5; TCRdb lists TRBD2, though no DNA is available to test this call. From germline, CDR1 is GTSNPN and CDR2 SVGIG (reference sequence). The CDR3 runs to 14 residues. The CDR3 loop reads CAWSKGITKETQYF.

The chain combines TRBV4-2 with TRBJ2-1; absent DNA, TCRdb's TRBD2 call cannot be checked. The germline V gene encodes CDR1 LGHNA and CDR2 YNFKEQ. There are 17 residues in the CDR3. The CDR3 region is CASSQDLLEGVKNEQFF.

V and J are TRBV6-5 and TRBJ2-7; TCRdb's D call of TRBD1 is untestable without DNA. Germline values: CDR1 MNHEY, CDR2 SVGAGI. The CDR3 length is 16 residues. This chain's CDR3 is CASSYARGSLSYEQYF.

This sequence joins TRBV15 and TRBJ2-2; the TCRdb call, TRBD1, lacks DNA for checking. From germline, CDR1 is LNHNV and CDR2 YYDKDF (reference sequence). This CDR3 comprises 16 residues. This CDR3 is CATSSERTENTGELFF.

J is TRBJ2-5 and V is TRBV20-1; TCRdb's D call, TRBD2, is unchecked because there is no DNA. The CDR3 has 16 amino acids. The germline gives CDR1 DFQATT, CDR2 SNEGSKA (reference sequence). CDR3 in amino acids: CSARPSGRPLEGTQYF.

The chain employs TRBV29-1 and TRBJ2-7; TCRdb designates TRBD2, a call that cannot be tested without DNA. The germline V gene encodes CDR1 SQVTM and CDR2 ANQGSEA. The CDR3 has 13 amino acids. CDR3 protein: CSVPGLNPYEQYF.

The chain carries TRBV18 and TRBJ1-1. CDR1 KGHSH and CDR2 LQKENI come from the germline V gene. The CDR3 spans 13 residues. The CDR3 sequence is CASSPPEGTKAFF.